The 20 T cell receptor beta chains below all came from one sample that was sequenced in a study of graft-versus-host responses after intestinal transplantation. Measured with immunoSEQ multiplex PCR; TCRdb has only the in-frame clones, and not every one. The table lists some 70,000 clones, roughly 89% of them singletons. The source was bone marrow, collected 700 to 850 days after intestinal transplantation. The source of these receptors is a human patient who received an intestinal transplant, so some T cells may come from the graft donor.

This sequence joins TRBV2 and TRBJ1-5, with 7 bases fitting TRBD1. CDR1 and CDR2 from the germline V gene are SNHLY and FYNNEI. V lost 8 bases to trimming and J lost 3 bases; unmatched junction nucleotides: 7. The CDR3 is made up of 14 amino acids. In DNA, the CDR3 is TGTGCCAGCCAGATTGGGACAGTCAATCAGCCCCAGCATTTT. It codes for CASQIGTVNQPQHF.

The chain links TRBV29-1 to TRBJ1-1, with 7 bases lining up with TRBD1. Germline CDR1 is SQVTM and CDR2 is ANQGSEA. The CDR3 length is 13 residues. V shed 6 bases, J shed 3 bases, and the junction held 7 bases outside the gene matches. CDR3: CSVNGQVDTEAFF. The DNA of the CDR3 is TGCAGCGTGAACGGACAGGTTGACACTGAAGCTTTCTTT.

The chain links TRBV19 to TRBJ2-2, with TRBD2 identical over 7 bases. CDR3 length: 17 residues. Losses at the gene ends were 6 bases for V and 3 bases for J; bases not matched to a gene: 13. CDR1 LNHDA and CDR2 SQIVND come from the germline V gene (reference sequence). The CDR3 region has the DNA TGTGCCAGTAGCTCCATGGCGACTAGCCCATACACCGGGGAGCTGTTTTTT. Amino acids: CASSSMATSPYTGELFF. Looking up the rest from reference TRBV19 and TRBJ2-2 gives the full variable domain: DGGITQSPKYLFRKEGQNVTLSCEQNLNHDAMYWYRQDPGQGLRLIYYSQIVNDFQKGDIAEGYSVSREKKESFPLTVTSAQKNPTAFYLCASSSMATSPYTGELFFGEGSRLTVL.

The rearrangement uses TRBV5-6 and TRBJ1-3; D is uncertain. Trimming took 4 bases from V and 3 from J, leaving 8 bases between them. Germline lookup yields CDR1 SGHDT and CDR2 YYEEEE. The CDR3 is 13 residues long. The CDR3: CASSDLSGNTIYF. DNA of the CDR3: TGTGCCAGCAGCGACCTCAGTGGAAACACCATATATTTT.

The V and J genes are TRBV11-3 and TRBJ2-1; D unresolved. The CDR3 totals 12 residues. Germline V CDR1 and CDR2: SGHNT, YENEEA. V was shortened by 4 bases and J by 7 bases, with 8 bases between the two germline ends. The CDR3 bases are TGTGCCAGCAGCTCAGTGCCTAATGAGCAGTTCTTC. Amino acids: CASSSVPNEQFF.

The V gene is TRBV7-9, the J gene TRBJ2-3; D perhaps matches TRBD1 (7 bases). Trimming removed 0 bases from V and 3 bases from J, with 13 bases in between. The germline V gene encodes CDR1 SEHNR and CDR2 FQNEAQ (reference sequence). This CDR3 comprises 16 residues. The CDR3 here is CASSLARQGGTDTQYF. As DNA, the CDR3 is TGTGCCAGCAGCTTAGCCCGACAGGGAGGAACAGATACGCAGTATTTT.

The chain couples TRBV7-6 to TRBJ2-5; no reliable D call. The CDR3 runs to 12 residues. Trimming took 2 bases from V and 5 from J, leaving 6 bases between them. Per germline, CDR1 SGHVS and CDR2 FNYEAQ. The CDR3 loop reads CASSLQLETQYF. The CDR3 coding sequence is TGTGCCAGCAGCTTACAGCTTGAGACCCAGTACTTC.

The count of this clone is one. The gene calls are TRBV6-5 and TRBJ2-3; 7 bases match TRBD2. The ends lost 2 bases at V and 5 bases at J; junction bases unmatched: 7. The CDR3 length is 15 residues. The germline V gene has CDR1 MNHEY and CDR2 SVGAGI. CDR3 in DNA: TGTGCCAGCAGTTACGGGGCGGGAGAGGTAGATACGCAGTATTTT. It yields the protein CASSYGAGEVDTQYF.

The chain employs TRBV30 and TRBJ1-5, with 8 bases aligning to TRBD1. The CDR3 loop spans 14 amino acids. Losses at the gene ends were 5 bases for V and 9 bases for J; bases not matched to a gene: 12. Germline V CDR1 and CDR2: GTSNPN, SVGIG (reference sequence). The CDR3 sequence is CAWRGQATFLPQHF. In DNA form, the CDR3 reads TGTGCCTGGCGGGGACAGGCGACATTTTTGCCCCAGCATTTT.

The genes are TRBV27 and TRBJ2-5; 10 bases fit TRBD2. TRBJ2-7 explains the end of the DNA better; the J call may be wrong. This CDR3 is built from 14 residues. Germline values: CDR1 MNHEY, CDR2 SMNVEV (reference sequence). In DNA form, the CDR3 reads TGTGCCAGCGCAGCGGGAGGGCCGTCATACGAGCAGTACTTC. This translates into CASAAGGPSYEQYF.

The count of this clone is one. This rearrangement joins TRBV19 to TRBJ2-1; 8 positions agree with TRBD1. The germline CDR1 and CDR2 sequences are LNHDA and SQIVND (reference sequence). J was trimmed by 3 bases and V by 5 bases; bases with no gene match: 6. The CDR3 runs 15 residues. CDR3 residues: CASSLRDRSYNEQFF. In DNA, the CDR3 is TGTGCCAGTAGTCTCCGGGACAGGAGCTACAATGAGCAGTTCTTC. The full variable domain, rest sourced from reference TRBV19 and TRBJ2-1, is DGGITQSPKYLFRKEGQNVTLSCEQNLNHDAMYWYRQDPGQGLRLIYYSQIVNDFQKGDIAEGYSVSREKKESFPLTVTSAQKNPTAFYLCASSLRDRSYNEQFFGPGTRLTVL.

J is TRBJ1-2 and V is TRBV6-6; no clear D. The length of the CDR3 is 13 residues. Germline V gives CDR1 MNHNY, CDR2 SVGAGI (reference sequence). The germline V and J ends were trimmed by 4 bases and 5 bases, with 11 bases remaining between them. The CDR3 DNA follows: TGTGCCAGCAGTTTTGATTGGGCTTATGGCTACACCTTC. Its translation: CASSFDWAYGYTF.

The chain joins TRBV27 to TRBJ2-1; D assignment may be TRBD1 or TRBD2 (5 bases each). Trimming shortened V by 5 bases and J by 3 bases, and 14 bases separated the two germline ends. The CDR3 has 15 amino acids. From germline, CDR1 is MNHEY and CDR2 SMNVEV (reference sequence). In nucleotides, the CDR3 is TGTGCCAGCAGTCCAGGGACGGCCAGCTACAATGAGCAGTTCTTC. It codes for CASSPGTASYNEQFF.

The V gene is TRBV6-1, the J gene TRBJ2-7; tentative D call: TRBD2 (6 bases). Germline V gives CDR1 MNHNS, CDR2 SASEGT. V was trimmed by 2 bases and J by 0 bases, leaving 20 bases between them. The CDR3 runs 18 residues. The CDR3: CASSELRSGLPPSYEQYF. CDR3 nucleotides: TGTGCCAGCAGTGAACTGAGATCGGGACTCCCGCCCTCCTACGAGCAGTACTTC.

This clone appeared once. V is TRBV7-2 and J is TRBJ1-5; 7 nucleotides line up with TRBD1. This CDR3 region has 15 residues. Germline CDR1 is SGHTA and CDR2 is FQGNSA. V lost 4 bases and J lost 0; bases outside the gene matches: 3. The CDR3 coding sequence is TGTGCCAGCAGCTCCCGGACAGGTAGCAATCAGCCCCAGCATTTT. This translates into CASSSRTGSNQPQHF.

CDR3: CASRLQGGVNQPQHF. CDR3 sequence (DNA): TGTGCCAGTAGATTACAGGGGGGGGTCAATCAGCCCCAGCATTTT. The chain links TRBV19 to TRBJ1-5, with TRBD1 identical over 8 bases. Losses at the gene ends were 6 bases for V and 3 bases for J; bases not matched to a gene: 7. Germline V gene lookup returns CDR1 LNHDA and CDR2 SQIVND (reference sequence). The CDR3 loop spans 15 amino acids.

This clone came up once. CDR3 nucleotides: TGCGCCAGCAGTGGGACTAGCGGGAGGGCGCAGTATTTT. Its protein product is CASSGTSGRAQYF. The gene calls are TRBV10-1 and TRBJ2-3; TRBD2 matches 15 bases. The CDR3 is 13 amino acids. With V trimmed by 4 bases and J by 10 bases, 0 bases remained unmatched. Germline CDR1 is WNHNN and CDR2 is SYGVQD (reference sequence).

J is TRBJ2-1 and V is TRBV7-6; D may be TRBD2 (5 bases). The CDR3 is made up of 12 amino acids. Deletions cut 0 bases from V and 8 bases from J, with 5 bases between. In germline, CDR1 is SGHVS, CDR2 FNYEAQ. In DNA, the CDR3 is TGTGCCAGCAGCTTAGCGGAGGATGAGCAGTTCTTC. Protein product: CASSLAEDEQFF.

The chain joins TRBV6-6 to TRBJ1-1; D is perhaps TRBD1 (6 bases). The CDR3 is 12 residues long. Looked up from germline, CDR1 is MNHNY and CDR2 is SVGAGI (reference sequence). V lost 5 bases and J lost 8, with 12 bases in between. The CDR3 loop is CASSRQQGEAFF. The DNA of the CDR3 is TGTGCCAGCAGTCGCCAGCAGGGGGAAGCTTTCTTT.

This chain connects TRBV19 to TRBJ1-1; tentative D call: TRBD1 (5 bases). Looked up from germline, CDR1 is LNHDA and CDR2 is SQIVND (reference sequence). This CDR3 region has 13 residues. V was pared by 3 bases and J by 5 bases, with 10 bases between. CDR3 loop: CASSMAGWTEAFF. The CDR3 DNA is TGTGCCAGTAGTATGGCAGGGTGGACTGAAGCTTTCTTT.